This entry lists 2 T cell receptor beta chains sequenced from one sample in a study of CD8+CD57+ T cells in acquired aplastic anemia. Flow cytometry had shown expanded CD8+CD57+ cells in the patients chosen for sequencing. TCR beta VDJ combinations and CDR3 sequences were profiled from genomic DNA. One entry per CDR3 protein results from TCRdb running MiXCR on the reads. The sample lists roughly 200,000 distinct CDR3 sequences; approximately 65% were seen once. Sequencing was performed on sorted CD4+, CD8+, or CD8+CD57+ T cells (not recorded which) from PBMCs. Receptors were obtained from a human donor with aplastic anemia.

In regard to this clonotype: An end of the junction differs from the germline gene, which may be a read error. The genes are TRBV7-7 and TRBJ2-1; possibly TRBD2 for D (5 bases). The CDR3 spans 15 residues. CDR1 is SSHAT, CDR2 FNYEAQ, per germline (reference sequence). The CDR3 protein is CASSLGSGQYHEQFF. In nucleotides, the CDR3 is TGTGCTAGCAGCTTGGGAAGCGGCCAGTACCATGAGCAGTTCTTC.

This chain joins TRBV5-5 and TRBJ2-7, with a tentative D call TRBD1 (5 bases). The CDR3 runs to 14 residues. The V gene's germline CDR1 is SGHKS and CDR2 YYEKEE (reference sequence). The V gene lost 1 base and the J gene lost 2 bases, with 10 bases spanning the gap. CDR3 sequence (DNA): TGTGCCAGCAGCTTGTACCCGGACACCTACGAGCAGTACTTC. It translates to CASSLYPDTYEQYF.